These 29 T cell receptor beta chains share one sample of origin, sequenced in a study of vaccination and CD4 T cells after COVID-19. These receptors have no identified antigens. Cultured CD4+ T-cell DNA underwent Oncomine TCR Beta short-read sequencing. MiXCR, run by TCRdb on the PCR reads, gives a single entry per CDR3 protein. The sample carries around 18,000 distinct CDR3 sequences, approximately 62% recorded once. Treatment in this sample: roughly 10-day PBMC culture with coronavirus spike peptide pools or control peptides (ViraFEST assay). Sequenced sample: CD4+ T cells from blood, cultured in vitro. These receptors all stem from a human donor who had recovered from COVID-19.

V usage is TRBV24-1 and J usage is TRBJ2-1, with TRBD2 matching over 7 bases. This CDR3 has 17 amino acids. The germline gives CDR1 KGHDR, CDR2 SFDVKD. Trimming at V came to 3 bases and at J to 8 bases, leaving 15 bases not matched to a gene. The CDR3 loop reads CATSDNTGGLREDEQFF. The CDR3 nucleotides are TGTGCCACCAGTGATAACACGGGAGGCCTTCGGGAGGATGAGCAGTTCTTC.

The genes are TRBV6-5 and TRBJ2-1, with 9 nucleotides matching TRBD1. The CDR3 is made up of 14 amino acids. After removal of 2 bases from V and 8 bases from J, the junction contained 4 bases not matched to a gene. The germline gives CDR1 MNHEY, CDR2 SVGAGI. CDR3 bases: TGTGCCAGCAGTTACGGGACAGGGCGGGATGAGCAGTTCTTC. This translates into CASSYGTGRDEQFF.

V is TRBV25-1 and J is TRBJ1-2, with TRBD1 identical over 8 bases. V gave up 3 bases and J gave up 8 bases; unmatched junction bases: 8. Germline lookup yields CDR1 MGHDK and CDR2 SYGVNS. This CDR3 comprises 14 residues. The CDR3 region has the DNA TGTGCCAGCAGTGATTGGCAGGGGGCGGACGGCTACACCTTC. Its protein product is CASSDWQGADGYTF.

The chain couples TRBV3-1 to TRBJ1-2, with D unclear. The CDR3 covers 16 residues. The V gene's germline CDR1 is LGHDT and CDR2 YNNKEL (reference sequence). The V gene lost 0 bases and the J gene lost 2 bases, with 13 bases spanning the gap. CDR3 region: CASSQDLASSNYGYTF. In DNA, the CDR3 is TGTGCCAGCAGCCAAGATCTGGCGAGTTCCAACTATGGCTACACCTTC.

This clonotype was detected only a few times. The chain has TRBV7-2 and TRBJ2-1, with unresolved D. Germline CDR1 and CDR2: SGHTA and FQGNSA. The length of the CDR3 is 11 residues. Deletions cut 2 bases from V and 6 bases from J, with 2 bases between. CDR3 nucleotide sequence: TGTGCCAGCAGCTTATTCAATGAGCAGTTCTTC. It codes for CASSLFNEQFF.

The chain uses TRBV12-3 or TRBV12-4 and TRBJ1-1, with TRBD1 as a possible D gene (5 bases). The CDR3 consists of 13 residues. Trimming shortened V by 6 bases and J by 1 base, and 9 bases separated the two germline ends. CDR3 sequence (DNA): TGTGCCAGCAGGATCCAGGGGAACACTGAAGCTTTCTTT. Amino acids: CASRIQGNTEAFF.

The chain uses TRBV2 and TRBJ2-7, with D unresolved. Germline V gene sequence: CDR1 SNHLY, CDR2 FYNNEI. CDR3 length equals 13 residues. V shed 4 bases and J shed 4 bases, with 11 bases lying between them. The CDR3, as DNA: TGTGCCAGCAGTGTCGGCAGTTTGTACGAGCAGTACTTC. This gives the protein CASSVGSLYEQYF.

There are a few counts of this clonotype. The CDR3 DNA is TGTGCCAGCAGCTGGGGAGGAGGGGCTGGAAACACCATATATTTT. Translation: CASSWGGGAGNTIYF. V is TRBV11-2 and J is TRBJ1-3; D perhaps matches TRBD1 (5 bases). This CDR3 spans 15 amino acids. The germline V gene encodes CDR1 SGHAT and CDR2 FQNNGV. The ends were cut back, 4 bases at V and 2 bases at J, with 12 bases in the middle.

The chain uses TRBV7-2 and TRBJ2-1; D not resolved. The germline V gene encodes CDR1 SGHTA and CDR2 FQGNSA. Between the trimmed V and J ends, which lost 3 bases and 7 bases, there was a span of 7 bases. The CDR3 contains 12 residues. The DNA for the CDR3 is TGTGCCAGCAGCTTTTATGGGAATGAGCAGTTCTTC. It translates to CASSFYGNEQFF.

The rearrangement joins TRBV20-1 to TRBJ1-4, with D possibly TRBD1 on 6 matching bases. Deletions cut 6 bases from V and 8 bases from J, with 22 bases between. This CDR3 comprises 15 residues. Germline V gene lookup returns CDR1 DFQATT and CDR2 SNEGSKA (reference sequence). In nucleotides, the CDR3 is TGCAGTGCGCCCACCACAGGGTCGAGTCGGGAAAAACTGTTTTTT. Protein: CSAPTTGSSREKLFF.

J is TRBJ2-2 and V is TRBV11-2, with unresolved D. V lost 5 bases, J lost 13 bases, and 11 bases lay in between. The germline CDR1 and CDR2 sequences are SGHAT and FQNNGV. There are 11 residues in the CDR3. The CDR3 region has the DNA TGTGCCAGCAGCCCCCGCGGTGTGCTGTTTTTT. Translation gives CASSPRGVLFF.

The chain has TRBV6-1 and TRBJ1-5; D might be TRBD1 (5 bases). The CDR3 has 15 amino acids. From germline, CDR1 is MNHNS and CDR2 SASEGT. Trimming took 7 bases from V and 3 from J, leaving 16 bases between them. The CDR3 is CASTDGGGLNQPQHF. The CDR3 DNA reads TGTGCCAGCACCGACGGGGGAGGACTCAATCAGCCCCAGCATTTT.

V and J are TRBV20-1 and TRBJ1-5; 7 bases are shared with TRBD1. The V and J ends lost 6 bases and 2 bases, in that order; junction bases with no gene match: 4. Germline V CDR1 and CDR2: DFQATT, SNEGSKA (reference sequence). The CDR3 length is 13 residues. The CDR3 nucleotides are TGCAGTGCCCTCGGACAGGGCAATCAGCCCCAGCATTTT. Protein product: CSALGQGNQPQHF.

The CDR3, as DNA: TGTGCCAGCAGACGGACCGCGCAAGAGACCCAGTACTTC. This sequence encodes CASRRTAQETQYF. The chain employs TRBV6-1 and TRBJ2-5; no clear D gene. Germline CDR1 is MNHNS and CDR2 is SASEGT. The CDR3 runs to 13 residues. The ends were cut back, 6 bases at V and 2 bases at J, with 10 bases in the middle.

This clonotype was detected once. The CDR3 coding sequence is TGTGCCACCAGCCCCGAACCCTCCTACAGGGGAAGCTCCTACGAGCAGTACTTC. It codes for CATSPEPSYRGSSYEQYF. The J gene is TRBJ2-7, the V gene TRBV15; 7 bases align to TRBD1. Germline lookup yields CDR1 LNHNV and CDR2 YYDKDF (reference sequence). V dropped 5 bases and J dropped 0; count of bases not matched to a gene: 16. CDR3 length: 18 amino acids.

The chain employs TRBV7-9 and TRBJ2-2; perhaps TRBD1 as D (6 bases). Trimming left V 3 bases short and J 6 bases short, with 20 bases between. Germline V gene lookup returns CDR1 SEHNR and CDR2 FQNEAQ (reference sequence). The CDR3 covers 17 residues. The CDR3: CASSFPPRTDFSGELFF. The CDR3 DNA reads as TGTGCCAGCAGCTTCCCCCCCAGGACAGACTTTTCCGGGGAGCTGTTTTTT.

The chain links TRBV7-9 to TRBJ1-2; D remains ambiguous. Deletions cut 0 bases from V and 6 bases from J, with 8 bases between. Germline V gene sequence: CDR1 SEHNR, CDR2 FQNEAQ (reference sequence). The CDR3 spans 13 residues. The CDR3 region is CASSLAGIHGYTF. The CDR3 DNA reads TGTGCCAGCAGCTTAGCCGGGATCCATGGCTACACCTTC.

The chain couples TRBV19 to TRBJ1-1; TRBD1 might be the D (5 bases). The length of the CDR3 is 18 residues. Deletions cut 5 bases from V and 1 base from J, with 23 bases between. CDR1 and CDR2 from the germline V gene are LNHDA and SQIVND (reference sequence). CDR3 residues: CASSVWGVWGERNTEAFF. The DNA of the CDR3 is TGTGCCAGTAGTGTGTGGGGAGTGTGGGGCGAACGGAACACTGAAGCTTTCTTT.

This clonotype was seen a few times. The CDR3 sequence is CASSEELGADTQYF. CDR3 nucleotides: TGTGCCAGCAGTGAGGAACTAGGAGCAGATACGCAGTATTTT. The chain links TRBV6-4 to TRBJ2-3; TRBD2 might be the D (5 bases). Germline assignment: CDR1 MRHNA and CDR2 SNTAGT. There are 14 residues in the CDR3. The V and J ends lost 3 bases and 4 bases respectively, with 11 bases between them.

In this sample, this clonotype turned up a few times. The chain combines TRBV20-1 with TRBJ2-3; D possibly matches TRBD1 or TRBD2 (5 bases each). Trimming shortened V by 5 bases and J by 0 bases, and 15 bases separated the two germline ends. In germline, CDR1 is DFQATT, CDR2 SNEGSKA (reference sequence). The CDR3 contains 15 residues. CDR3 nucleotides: TGCAGTGCTGGGGGTCAGATTCCTAGCACAGATACGCAGTATTTT. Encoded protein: CSAGGQIPSTDTQYF.

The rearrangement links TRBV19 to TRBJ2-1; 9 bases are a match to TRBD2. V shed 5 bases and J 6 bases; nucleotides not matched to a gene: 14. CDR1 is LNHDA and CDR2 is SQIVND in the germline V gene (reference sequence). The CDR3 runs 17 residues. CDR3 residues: CASSLGLATFSGNEQFF. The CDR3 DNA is TGTGCCAGTAGTCTAGGACTAGCGACATTTTCGGGCAATGAGCAGTTCTTC.

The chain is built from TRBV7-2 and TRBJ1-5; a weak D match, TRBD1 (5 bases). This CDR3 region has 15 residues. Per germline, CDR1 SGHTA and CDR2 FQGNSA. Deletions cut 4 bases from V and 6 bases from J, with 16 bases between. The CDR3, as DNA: TGTGCCAGCAGCTCCCGGACGGGGCAGGGTCAGCCCCAGCATTTT. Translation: CASSSRTGQGQPQHF.

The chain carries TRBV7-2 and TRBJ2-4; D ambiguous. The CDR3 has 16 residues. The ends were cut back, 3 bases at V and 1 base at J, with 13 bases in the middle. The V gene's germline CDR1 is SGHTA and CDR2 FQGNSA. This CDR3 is CASSLQAGLAKNIQYF. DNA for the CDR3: TGTGCCAGCAGCTTGCAGGCCGGGCTGGCCAAAAACATTCAGTACTTC.

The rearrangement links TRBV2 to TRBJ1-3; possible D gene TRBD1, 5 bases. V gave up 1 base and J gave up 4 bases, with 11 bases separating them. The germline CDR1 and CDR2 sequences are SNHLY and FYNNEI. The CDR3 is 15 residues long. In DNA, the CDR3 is TGTGCCAGCAGTGAAGAGGCAGGGTGGGGAAACACCATATATTTT. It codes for CASSEEAGWGNTIYF.

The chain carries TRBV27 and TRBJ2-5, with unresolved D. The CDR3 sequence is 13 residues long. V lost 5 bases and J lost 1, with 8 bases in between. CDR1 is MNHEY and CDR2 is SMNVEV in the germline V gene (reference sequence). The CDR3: CASSANLQETQYF. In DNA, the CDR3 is TGTGCCAGCAGTGCCAACCTCCAAGAGACCCAGTACTTC.

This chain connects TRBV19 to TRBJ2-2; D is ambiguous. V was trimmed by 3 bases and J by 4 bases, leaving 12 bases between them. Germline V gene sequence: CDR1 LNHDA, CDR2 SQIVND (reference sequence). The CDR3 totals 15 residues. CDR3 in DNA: TGTGCCAGTAGTATGGTCGGGCCGGTCACCGGGGAGCTGTTTTTT. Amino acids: CASSMVGPVTGELFF.

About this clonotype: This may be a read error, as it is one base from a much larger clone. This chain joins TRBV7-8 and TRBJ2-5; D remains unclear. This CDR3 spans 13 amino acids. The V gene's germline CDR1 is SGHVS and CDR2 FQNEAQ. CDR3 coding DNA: TGTGCCAGCAGCTTGCCCATGCAAGAGACCCAGTGCTTC. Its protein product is CASSLPMQETQCF.

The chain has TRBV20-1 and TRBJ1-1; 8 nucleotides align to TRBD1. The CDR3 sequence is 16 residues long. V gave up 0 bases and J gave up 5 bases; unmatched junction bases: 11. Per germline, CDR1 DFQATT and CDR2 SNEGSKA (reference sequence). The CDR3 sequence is CSARDPRGQGGTEAFF. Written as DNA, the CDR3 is TGCAGTGCTAGAGATCCACGTGGACAGGGAGGAACTGAAGCTTTCTTT.

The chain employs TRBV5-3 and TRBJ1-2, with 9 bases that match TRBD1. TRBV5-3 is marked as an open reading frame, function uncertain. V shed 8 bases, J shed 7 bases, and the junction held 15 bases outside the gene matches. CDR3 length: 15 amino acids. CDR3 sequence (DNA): TGTGCCAGCGGCCCGTCAGACAGGGGGTGGTCTGGCTACACCTTC. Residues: CASGPSDRGWSGYTF.